The 23 T cell receptor beta chains below all came from one sample that was sequenced in a study of T cells in Graves' hyperthyroidism and ophthalmopathy (dated by TCRdb to about 2019). The library was made by multiplex PCR. The listed sequencing device is Illumina HiSeq 2000. The TCR beta CDR3 regions were amplified from RNA transcripts. A first-round RT-PCR of the TCR CDR3 used the HTBI primer set with the Qiagen OneStep RT-PCR kit. Starting from the raw public reads, TCRdb applied fastp trimming at Q25, assembled clones with MiXCR and retained in-frame beta chains. For every CDR3 protein sequence, its rows merge into one entry that carries the most common genes and DNA. For this sample there are roughly 240,000 distinct CDR3 sequences; roughly 17% appear just once. The ten largest clones take up 28% of the sample. The sequenced sample was blood. These receptors were taken from a woman between 18 and 29 years old with Graves' ophthalmopathy.

This clonotype was seen many times. The chain carries TRBV20-1 and TRBJ2-7, with D unclear. Trimming shortened V by 3 bases and J by 4 bases, and 4 bases separated the two germline ends. This CDR3 contains 10 residues. Germline CDR1 reads DFQATT; CDR2 reads SNEGSKA (reference sequence). CDR3 DNA sequence: TGCAGTGCTAGTTTATACGAGCAGTACTTC. Residues: CSASLYEQYF.

J is TRBJ2-2 and V is TRBV28; D is ambiguous. The CDR3 length is 13 residues. Germline V gene lookup returns CDR1 MDHEN and CDR2 SYDVKM. V was cut by 5 bases and J by 4 bases, with 8 bases left in between. This CDR3 reads CASSKHGTGELFF. For the CDR3, the DNA is TGTGCCAGCAGTAAGCACGGCACCGGGGAGCTGTTTTTT.

This clonotype was seen a handful of times. This may stem from a read error, because a much larger clone lies one nucleotide away. Here the CDR3 reads CAISRTSGGGNEQFF. The CDR3 DNA reads TGTGCCATCAGCCGCACTAGCGGGGGGGGCAATGAGCAGTTCTTC. This chain links TRBV10-3 with TRBJ2-1; 13 bases match TRBD2. With 6 bases clipped from V and 6 bases from J, the junction kept 5 bases outside the gene matches. The CDR3 is made up of 15 amino acids. The germline V gene encodes CDR1 ENHRY and CDR2 SYGVKD.

This chain joins TRBV6-5 and TRBJ2-7, with D tentatively TRBD2 (7 bases). This CDR3 is 15 amino acids long. Germline CDR1 reads MNHEY; CDR2 reads SVGAGI. V was shortened by 3 bases and J by 3 bases, with 15 bases between the two germline ends. The DNA of the CDR3 is TGTGCCAGCAGTTATGAGATGGGGGGGCGCTACGAGCAGTACTTC. Translation: CASSYEMGGRYEQYF.

This clonotype was recorded many times. The chain is built from TRBV12-3 or TRBV12-4 and TRBJ1-1; D ambiguous. The CDR3 is 13 amino acids. V was cut by 2 bases and J by 1 base, with 5 bases left in between. CDR3 DNA: TGTGCCAGCAGTTTAATGTCGAACACTGAAGCTTTCTTT. This sequence encodes CASSLMSNTEAFF.

This clonotype was counted only a few times. This sequence joins TRBV10-3 and TRBJ1-3; a possible D gene is TRBD1 (5 bases). The CDR3 is made up of 16 amino acids. Trimming took 0 bases from V and 0 from J, leaving 9 bases between them. The germline V gene has CDR1 ENHRY and CDR2 SYGVKD. The DNA for the CDR3 is TGTGCCATCAGTGAGTCGGGGCGGAACTCTGGAAACACCATATATTTT. Translated, it gives CAISESGRNSGNTIYF.

This clonotype was detected many times. This chain joins TRBV5-1 and TRBJ2-1; 11 positions match TRBD2. The CDR3 is 17 residues long. Per the germline V gene, CDR1 is SGHRS and CDR2 is YFSETQ. V dropped 3 bases and J dropped 5; count of bases not matched to a gene: 10. CDR3 protein: CASSSFPGTSGHNEQFF. The CDR3 DNA reads as TGCGCCAGCAGCTCTTTTCCAGGGACTAGCGGCCACAATGAGCAGTTCTTC. Together with reference TRBV5-1 and TRBJ2-1, the CDR3 gives the full variable domain: KAGVTQTPRYLIKTRGQQVTLSCSPISGHRSVSWYQQTPGQGLQFLFEYFSETQRNKGNFPGRFSGRQFSNSRSEMNVSTLELGDSALYLCASSSFPGTSGHNEQFFGPGTRLTVL.

The sample holds many counts of this clonotype. The chain employs TRBV28 and TRBJ1-1; unclear D gene. Germline CDR1 MDHEN, CDR2 SYDVKM. Trimming cost V 10 bases and J 4 bases, with 13 bases left between them. This CDR3 contains 12 residues. This CDR3 reads CATSLQPTEAFF. The CDR3 nucleotides read TGTGCCACCTCCCTTCAACCCACTGAAGCTTTCTTT.

This clonotype was seen ten or more times. The gene calls are TRBV13 and TRBJ2-4; 13 bases are shared with TRBD2. Germline values: CDR1 PRHDT, CDR2 FYEKMQ (reference sequence). The V and J ends lost 1 base and 3 bases, in that order; junction bases with no gene match: 9. The CDR3 extends over 19 amino acids. This chain's CDR3 is CASSLEGTSGNVDKNIQYF. The CDR3 DNA reads TGTGCCAGCAGCTTAGAGGGGACTAGCGGGAATGTGGACAAAAACATTCAGTACTTC.

The sample holds many counts of this clonotype. The rearrangement uses TRBV10-2 and TRBJ2-7, with 9 bases identical to TRBD2. This CDR3 has 14 residues. CDR1 and CDR2 from the germline V gene are WSHSY and SAAADI. V was pared by 6 bases and J by 0 bases, with 3 bases of the junction left unmatched. This CDR3 reads CASRLGLASYEQYF. CDR3 in DNA: TGCGCCAGCAGATTGGGACTAGCCTCCTACGAGCAGTACTTC.

The table lists this clonotype with many counts. The gene calls are TRBV29-1 and TRBJ2-7; 9 bases line up with TRBD1. The V gene's germline CDR1 is SQVTM and CDR2 ANQGSEA. The J segment lost 3 bases and the V segment lost 6 bases, leaving 6 bases of the junction unmatched. This CDR3 contains 13 residues. CDR3 amino acids: CSVGQGSNYEQYF. The CDR3 DNA sequence: TGCAGCGTGGGACAGGGTAGCAACTACGAGCAGTACTTC.

The chain employs TRBV5-4 and TRBJ2-1, with TRBD2 matching 8 bases. CDR3 length: 15 residues. The germline V gene has CDR1 SGHNT and CDR2 YYREEE (reference sequence). Germline trimming cut 5 bases from V and 7 bases from J; bases unmatched to any gene: 11. CDR3 bases: TGTGCCAGCAGTTCTCGGGAGGGATCTGGGAATGAGCAGTTCTTC. It codes for CASSSREGSGNEQFF.

The rearrangement links TRBV4-1 to TRBJ1-2, with 7 bases identical to TRBD1. Losses at the gene ends were 5 bases for V and 3 bases for J; bases not matched to a gene: 15. The germline CDR1 and CDR2 sequences are MGHRA and YSYEKL. The CDR3 loop spans 17 amino acids. The CDR3 DNA reads TGCGCCAGCAGCTCTATTCAGGGGACAGCCCAAGACTATGGCTACACCTTC. Translating gives CASSSIQGTAQDYGYTF.

V usage is TRBV12-3 or TRBV12-4 and J usage is TRBJ1-1, with no clear D. The CDR3 is 12 amino acids. V lost 3 bases, J lost 4 bases, and 6 bases lay in between. The CDR3 DNA reads TGTGCCAGCAGTTTCGGGAGCACTGAAGCTTTCTTT. This codes for CASSFGSTEAFF.

The table lists this clonotype with many counts. The chain links TRBV29-1 to TRBJ1-1; no firm D call. Germline V gives CDR1 SQVTM, CDR2 ANQGSEA. V was clipped by 0 bases and J by 2 bases, with 13 bases between them. CDR3 length: 15 amino acids. In nucleotides, the CDR3 is TGCAGCGTTGAAGACGGGAACTTTTTCAACACTGAAGCTTTCTTT. Translating gives CSVEDGNFFNTEAFF.

This clonotype was counted at least ten times. The rearrangement links TRBV5-1 to TRBJ1-6; D is unresolved. CDR3 length: 15 residues. Trimming took 0 bases from V and 6 from J, leaving 10 bases between them. CDR1 is SGHRS and CDR2 is YFSETQ in the germline V gene. CDR3 sequence reads: CASSLEGPGNSPLHF. The DNA for the CDR3 is TGCGCCAGCAGCTTGGAAGGTCCGGGTAATTCACCCCTCCACTTT. The variable domain in full, with the rest retrieved from reference TRBV5-1 and TRBJ1-6, is KAGVTQTPRYLIKTRGQQVTLSCSPISGHRSVSWYQQTPGQGLQFLFEYFSETQRNKGNFPGRFSGRQFSNSRSEMNVSTLELGDSALYLCASSLEGPGNSPLHFGNGTRLTVT.

The sample holds many counts of this clonotype. This chain connects TRBV6-1 to TRBJ2-7; D possibly matches TRBD1 or TRBD2 (5 bases each). The CDR3 spans 13 residues. The V gene's germline CDR1 is MNHNS and CDR2 SASEGT. V dropped 5 bases and J dropped 6 bases, with 14 bases sitting between them. In nucleotides, the CDR3 is TGTGCCAGCAGTCCGGGACGGGCGGTCGAGCAGTACTTC. This gives the protein CASSPGRAVEQYF.

J is TRBJ2-2 and V is TRBV14, with D perhaps matching TRBD1 (5 bases). The CDR3 runs to 15 residues. Germline CDR1 reads SGHDN; CDR2 reads FVKESK. V was trimmed by 6 bases and J by 2 bases, leaving 13 bases between them. CDR3 residues: CASRHTGDNTGELFF. The DNA of the CDR3 is TGTGCCAGCAGACATACAGGAGACAACACCGGGGAGCTGTTTTTT.

This clonotype was picked up many times. This chain joins TRBV13 and TRBJ2-3; 12 nucleotides align to TRBD2. Germline loops: CDR1 PRHDT, CDR2 FYEKMQ (reference sequence). Unmatched junction bases numbered 7, after V lost 4 bases and J lost 2 bases. The CDR3 loop spans 17 amino acids. This chain's CDR3 is CASSSRLAGESTDTQYF. In nucleotides, the CDR3 is TGTGCCAGCAGCTCCCGACTAGCGGGGGAGTCCACAGATACGCAGTATTTT.

This clonotype was seen repeatedly, ten times or more. The V and J genes are TRBV6-2 or TRBV6-3 and TRBJ2-3, with a weak D call TRBD1 (5 bases). Germline V lookup: CDR1 MNHEY, CDR2 SVGEGT. Trimming cost V 2 bases and J 4 bases, with 19 bases left between them. The CDR3 runs to 17 residues. The CDR3 sequence: CASSYRLTGRNADTQYF. The CDR3 DNA is TGTGCCAGCAGTTACCGCCTAACAGGACGGAATGCAGATACGCAGTATTTT.

This clonotype was recorded many times. V usage is TRBV14 and J usage is TRBJ2-7; unclear D gene. Germline V lookup: CDR1 SGHDN, CDR2 FVKESK. The V end lost 4 bases, the J end lost 6 bases, and 13 bases lay between the germline ends. This CDR3 spans 13 amino acids. For the CDR3, the DNA is TGTGCCAGCAGCCGACAAACTTACGGCGAGCAGTACTTC. Residues: CASSRQTYGEQYF.

Turning to this clonotype: With a much larger clone just one base away, this may be a read error. In DNA, the CDR3 is TGCAGTGCTAGATTTCGGGGATCCTCCTACGAGCAGTACTTC. It codes for CSARFRGSSYEQYF. The V and J genes are TRBV20-1 and TRBJ2-7, with D possibly being TRBD2 (5 bases). Germline V lookup: CDR1 DFQATT, CDR2 SNEGSKA (reference sequence). The V gene lost 2 bases and the J gene lost 0 bases, with 11 bases spanning the gap. CDR3 length equals 14 residues.

This clonotype was seen ten or more times. The rearrangement joins TRBV2 to TRBJ2-1, with 7 nucleotides matching TRBD2. The CDR3 extends over 14 amino acids. V trimming: 5 bases; J trimming: 8 bases; junction bases outside the gene matches: 9. Germline V CDR1 and CDR2: SNHLY, FYNNEI. In DNA, the CDR3 is TGTGCCAGCAGTTCCTGGACTAGGAGCGATGAGCAGTTCTTC. Translation gives CASSSWTRSDEQFF.